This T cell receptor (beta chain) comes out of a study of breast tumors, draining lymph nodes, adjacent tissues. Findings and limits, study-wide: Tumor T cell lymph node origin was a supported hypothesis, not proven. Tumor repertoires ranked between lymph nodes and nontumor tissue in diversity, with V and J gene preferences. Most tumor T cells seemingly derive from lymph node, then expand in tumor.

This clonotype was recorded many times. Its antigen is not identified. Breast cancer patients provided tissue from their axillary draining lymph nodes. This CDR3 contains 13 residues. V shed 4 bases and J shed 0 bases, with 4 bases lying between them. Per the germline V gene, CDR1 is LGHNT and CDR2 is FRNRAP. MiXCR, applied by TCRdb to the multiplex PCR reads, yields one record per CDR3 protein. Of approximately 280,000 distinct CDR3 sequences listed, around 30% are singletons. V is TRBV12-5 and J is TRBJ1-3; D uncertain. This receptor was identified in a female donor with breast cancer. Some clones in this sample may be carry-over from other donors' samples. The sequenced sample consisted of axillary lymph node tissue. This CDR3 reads CASGYLSGNTIYF. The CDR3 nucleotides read TGTGCTAGTGGTTACCTCTCTGGAAACACCATATATTTT.